Sequencing of this T cell receptor beta chain was carried out in a study of blood T cells in healthy people across ages. The study's findings and limits: Calculation of diversity from one million T cells yielded estimates considered to be underestimates. Changes in expanded clonotypes were possibly confounded, as the CMV status of donors was unknown.

The germline V gene encodes CDR1 LGHNA and CDR2 YSLEER. This CDR3 has 17 residues. V was clipped by 1 base and J by 0 bases, with 12 bases between them. A second about 7 to 12 cycle PCR used barcoded and J-beta primers. TCRdb ran MiXCR on the 5' RACE reads and lists one entry per CDR3 protein. The top ten hold around 23% of the sample, which has about 580,000 distinct CDR3 sequences, around half seen once. Concerning this clonotype: What it binds is unknown.

The J gene is TRBJ2-2, the V gene TRBV4-3, with no clear D. The clonotype comes from a man older than 75 in good health. Sequenced input: blood. This CDR3 reads CASSQAPLASNTGELFF. CDR3 DNA: TGCGCCAGCAGCCAAGCCCCCCTGGCCTCGAACACCGGGGAGCTGTTTTTT.